This TCR beta chain was obtained from a study of memory CD4+ T cells and cytomegalovirus serostatus. This CDR3 region has 15 residues. V dropped 5 bases and J dropped 5 bases, with 16 bases sitting between them. Per the germline V gene, CDR1 is MNHEY and CDR2 is SVGAGI. The sort gate was single viable CD3+CD4+CD8-CD45RO+ cells for memory CD4+ T cells. The assay was immunoSEQ multiplex PCR, and TCRdb's table has in-frame clones only and misses some. The sample shows roughly 56,000 clones, about 80% of them seen only once. Sequences were obtained from memory CD4+ T cells from blood. The sequence derives from an adult in good health and CMV-seronegative. The chain has TRBV6-5 and TRBJ2-1; TRBD2 is a possible D gene (5 bases). The CDR3 here is CASSLDRGKHNEQFF. The CDR3 DNA is TGTGCCAGCAGTCTGGACCGAGGGAAGCACAATGAGCAGTTCTTC.